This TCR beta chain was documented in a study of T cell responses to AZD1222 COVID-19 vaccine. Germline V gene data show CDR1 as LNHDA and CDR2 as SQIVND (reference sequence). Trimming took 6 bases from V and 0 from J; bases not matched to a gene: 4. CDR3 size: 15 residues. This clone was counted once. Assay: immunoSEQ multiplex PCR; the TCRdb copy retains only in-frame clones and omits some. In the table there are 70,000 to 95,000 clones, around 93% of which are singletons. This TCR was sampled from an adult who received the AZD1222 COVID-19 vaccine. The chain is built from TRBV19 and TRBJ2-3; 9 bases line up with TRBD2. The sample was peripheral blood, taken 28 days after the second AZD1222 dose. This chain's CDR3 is CASSRSGSSTDTQYF. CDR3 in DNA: TGTGCCAGTAGCCGTAGCGGGAGCAGCACAGATACGCAGTATTTT.